The 25 T cell receptor beta chains presented below share a single source sample, sequenced in a study of T cell repertoires in cytomegalovirus infection. The antigens these receptors bind are not known. TCRdb processed the reads anew with MiXCR; each CDR3 protein has one entry. Of about 100,000 distinct CDR3 sequences detected, approximately 30% appear once; the ten largest clones hold about three quarters. This material consisted of CD8+ T cells from cultured PBMCs, taken from culture after CMV antigen stimulation. These receptors all stem from a human donor in good health (CMV status not recorded). Some clones in this sample may be carry-over from other donors' samples.

The chain uses TRBV20-1 and TRBJ2-1; no clear D gene. Trimming took off 1 base at V and 0 bases at J, with 10 bases between the two ends. The CDR3 sequence is 15 residues long. Germline V CDR1 and CDR2: DFQATT, SNEGSKA (reference sequence). The DNA for the CDR3 is TGCAGTGCTAGAGGGATACAGAGCTCCTACAATGAGCAGTTCTTC. As protein: CSARGIQSSYNEQFF.

J is TRBJ2-3 and V is TRBV20-1; the D is unclear. The CDR3 is 13 amino acids. The germline V gene encodes CDR1 DFQATT and CDR2 SNEGSKA (reference sequence). Trimming stripped 4 bases from V and 0 bases from J, with 8 bases between. The CDR3 protein is CSANSLSTDTQYF. The CDR3 nucleotides are TGCAGTGCTAACAGCTTGAGCACAGATACGCAGTATTTT.

This clonotype was observed a few times. The J gene is TRBJ2-1, the V gene TRBV7-8, with D possibly matching TRBD1 (5 bases). The CDR3 spans 18 residues. V was pared by 4 bases and J by 3 bases, with 22 bases between. Germline V lookup: CDR1 SGHVS, CDR2 FQNEAQ. The CDR3 DNA sequence: TGTGCCAGCAGCTCCTCGCAGAACCTAGGGGTTTTCTACAATGAGCAGTTCTTC. It codes for CASSSSQNLGVFYNEQFF.

This clonotype was recorded a few times. The J gene is TRBJ2-5, the V gene TRBV7-6; 9 bases agree with TRBD1. Germline V gene lookup returns CDR1 SGHVS and CDR2 FNYEAQ. The CDR3 covers 14 residues. After removal of 5 bases from V and 4 bases from J, the junction contained 5 bases not matched to a gene. CDR3 protein: CASSPQTGGETQYF. Written as DNA, the CDR3 is TGTGCCAGCAGCCCTCAGACAGGGGGAGAGACCCAGTACTTC. The variable domain in full, completed from reference TRBV7-6 and TRBJ2-5, reads GAGVSQSPRYKVTKRGQDVALRCDPISGHVSLYWYRQALGQGPEFLTYFNYEAQQDKSGLPNDRFSAERPEGSISTLTIQRTEQRDSAMYRCASSPQTGGETQYFGPGTRLLVL.

V is TRBV19 and J is TRBJ2-7; TRBD1 agrees at 7 bases. This CDR3 is 14 amino acids long. J gave up 1 base and V 2 bases, and 2 bases lay outside the gene matches. Germline CDR1 and CDR2: LNHDA and SQIVND (reference sequence). CDR3 nucleotides: TGTGCCAGTAGTATAACGGGACAGTCCTACGAGCAGTACTTC. Translated, it gives CASSITGQSYEQYF.

The V call is TRBV12-3 or TRBV12-4, the J call TRBJ2-7; D not resolved. CDR3 length equals 12 residues. Trimming cost V 1 base and J 3 bases, with 4 bases left between them. The DNA of the CDR3 is TGTGCCAGCAGTTTAGAAGACTACGAGCAGTACTTC. Residues: CASSLEDYEQYF.

This CDR3 is CASSHLGTSETQYF. In DNA, the CDR3 is TGCGCCAGCAGCCACCTTGGGACTAGCGAGACCCAGTACTTC. The gene calls are TRBV4-1 and TRBJ2-5; the match to TRBD2 covers 9 bases. CDR3 length: 14 residues. Germline CDR1 reads MGHRA; CDR2 reads YSYEKL. V lost 3 bases and J lost 5; bases outside the gene matches: 4.

The chain combines TRBV2 with TRBJ1-6; D unclear. From germline, CDR1 is SNHLY and CDR2 FYNNEI. There are 13 residues in the CDR3. CDR3 region: CVGGLSYNSPLHF. CDR3 coding DNA: TGTGTAGGTGGCCTCTCCTATAATTCACCCCTCCACTTT.

The V gene is TRBV6-5, the J gene TRBJ1-2; 10 nucleotides align to TRBD1. This CDR3 spans 15 amino acids. From germline, CDR1 is MNHEY and CDR2 SVGAGI. The V and J ends lost 9 bases and 6 bases, in that order; junction bases with no gene match: 13. CDR3 sequence: CASGGGDRGDNGYTF. As DNA, the CDR3 is TGTGCCAGTGGGGGGGGGGACAGGGGAGACAATGGCTACACCTTC.

This clonotype appeared many times. V is TRBV18 and J is TRBJ2-2; 7 nucleotides align to TRBD2. The J segment lost 1 base and the V segment lost 6 bases, leaving 5 bases of the junction unmatched. The CDR3 runs 15 residues. From germline, CDR1 is KGHSH and CDR2 LQKENI. CDR3 bases: TGTGCCAGCTCCCCGGGCGGGAGGAACACCGGGGAGCTGTTTTTT. Translating gives CASSPGGRNTGELFF.

This clonotype has a count of ten or more. The chain uses TRBV7-8 and TRBJ2-3; TRBD2 aligns across 10 bases. J was trimmed by 5 bases and V by 5 bases; bases with no gene match: 7. There are 15 residues in the CDR3. The V gene's germline CDR1 is SGHVS and CDR2 FQNEAQ. CDR3 sequence reads: CASSRSGGAGDTQYF. The CDR3 nucleotides read TGTGCCAGCAGCCGAAGCGGGGGGGCCGGAGATACGCAGTATTTT.

The J gene is TRBJ2-1, the V gene TRBV7-9; TRBD2 is a possible D gene (5 bases). V lost 1 base and J 2 bases, leaving 12 bases between the germline ends. The germline CDR1 and CDR2 sequences are SEHNR and FQNEAQ (reference sequence). This CDR3 spans 16 amino acids. CDR3 in amino acids: CASSLVRGNTYNEQFF. CDR3 in DNA: TGTGCCAGCAGCTTAGTCCGGGGTAATACCTACAATGAGCAGTTCTTC.

The genes are TRBV12-3 or TRBV12-4 and TRBJ2-5; 7 bases match TRBD1. J gave up 2 bases and V 1 base, and 7 bases lay outside the gene matches. CDR3 length: 16 residues. Here the CDR3 reads CASSLVGQPFQETQYF. CDR3 bases: TGTGCCAGCAGTTTAGTGGGACAGCCTTTTCAAGAGACCCAGTACTTC.

J is TRBJ1-1 and V is TRBV28; no firm D call. Germline values: CDR1 MDHEN, CDR2 SYDVKM. The CDR3 contains 13 residues. The ends were cut back, 6 bases at V and 1 base at J, with 9 bases in the middle. CDR3 coding DNA: TGTGCCAGCAGGTTTACAGCGAACACTGAAGCTTTCTTT. It specifies CASRFTANTEAFF.

The CDR3 sequence: CADGQNEAFF. Here the CDR3 DNA reads TGTGCCGACGGACAGAATGAAGCTTTCTTT. The V and J genes are TRBV12-3 or TRBV12-4 and TRBJ1-1; possibly TRBD1 for D (6 bases). The CDR3 covers 10 residues. Trimming pared 11 bases from V and 7 bases from J, leaving 11 bases between.

The V call is TRBV28, the J call TRBJ2-1; 14 positions agree with TRBD2. CDR1 and CDR2 (germline): MDHEN, SYDVKM. V trimming: 5 bases; J trimming: 7 bases; junction bases outside the gene matches: 4. This CDR3 is 15 amino acids long. In DNA form, the CDR3 reads TGTGCCAGCAGTGCGGGACTAGCGGGGGCAAATGAGCAGTTCTTC. Translation gives CASSAGLAGANEQFF.

The rearrangement uses TRBV7-7 and TRBJ2-5; D remains ambiguous. Germline assignment: CDR1 SSHAT and CDR2 FNYEAQ (reference sequence). The germline V and J ends were trimmed by 0 bases and 3 bases, with 11 bases remaining between them. The CDR3 spans 15 residues. CDR3 protein: CASSLAPRGEETQYF. Written as DNA, the CDR3 is TGTGCCAGCAGCTTAGCGCCTAGAGGAGAAGAGACCCAGTACTTC.

This clonotype was observed a handful of times. Germline is not matched at one junction end, which may reflect a read error. The CDR3 sequence is CASTLGAEAFF. The CDR3 DNA reads TGTGCCAGCACCTTGGGGGCCGAAGCTTTCTTT. The rearrangement uses TRBV5-8 and TRBJ1-1, with D tentatively TRBD1 (6 bases). The CDR3 totals 11 residues. CDR1 and CDR2 from the germline V gene are SGHTS and YDEGEE. The variable domain in full, with the rest retrieved from reference TRBV5-8 and TRBJ1-1, is EAGVTQSPTHLIKTRGQQATLRCSPISGHTSVYWYQQALGLGLQFLLWYDEGEERNRGNFPPRFSGRQFPNYSSELNVNALELEDSALYLCASTLGAEAFFGQGTRLTVV.

This clonotype showed up just a few times. V gene TRBV27 combines with J gene TRBJ1-2, with D tentatively TRBD1 (5 bases). Trimming pared 3 bases from V and 8 bases from J, leaving 19 bases between. CDR1 is MNHEY and CDR2 is SMNVEV in the germline V gene (reference sequence). CDR3 length: 15 amino acids. This CDR3 reads CASSFSVDGAGGYTF. The CDR3 nucleotides read TGTGCCAGCAGTTTTTCGGTGGATGGGGCCGGAGGCTACACCTTC.

This clonotype was counted only a few times. The rearrangement joins TRBV6-2 or TRBV6-3 to TRBJ2-3; maybe TRBD2 (5 bases). V shed 4 bases and J shed 4 bases, with 18 bases lying between them. CDR1 is MNHEY, CDR2 SVGEGT, per germline. The CDR3 has 16 residues. Here the CDR3 DNA reads TGTGCCAGCAGTTCCGGACGGACTCTTGGGGCAGATACGCAGTATTTT. This encodes CASSSGRTLGADTQYF.

This clonotype was picked up a small number of times. The chain is built from TRBV3-1 and TRBJ2-2; 9 bases are shared with TRBD2. CDR1 is LGHDT and CDR2 is YNNKEL in the germline V gene (reference sequence). The trim removed 1 base at V and 8 bases at J, leaving 2 bases unmatched. CDR3 length: 14 amino acids. The CDR3 region has the DNA TGTGCCAGCAGCCAAGTCACTAGCGGGGGGGAGCTGTTTTTT. Its translation: CASSQVTSGGELFF.

This clonotype has just a few counts. V and J are TRBV7-6 and TRBJ1-4; D might be TRBD1 (6 bases). There are 13 residues in the CDR3. The germline V and J ends were trimmed by 6 bases and 11 bases, with 16 bases remaining between them. Germline assignment: CDR1 SGHVS and CDR2 FNYEAQ. The CDR3 DNA follows: TGTGCCAGCAGACCTATACAGGGATGGAAACTGTTTTTT. It codes for CASRPIQGWKLFF.

This clonotype turned up a few times. The CDR3 is CASSVGDTSYEQYF. The CDR3 DNA reads TGTGCCAGCAGCGTAGGGGACACTTCCTACGAGCAGTACTTC. This rearrangement joins TRBV9 to TRBJ2-7; D possibly corresponds to TRBD1 (6 bases). Germline lookup yields CDR1 SGDLS and CDR2 YYNGEE. V lost 0 bases and J 1 base, leaving 8 bases between the germline ends. This CDR3 has 14 residues.

V is TRBV7-6 and J is TRBJ1-1; the D is unclear. CDR3 length: 16 amino acids. The ends were cut back, 0 bases at V and 1 base at J, with 12 bases in the middle. Germline CDR1 SGHVS, CDR2 FNYEAQ. CDR3 bases: TGTGCCAGCAGCTTAGCCATAGCAGGTGAGAACACTGAAGCTTTCTTT. It is translated as CASSLAIAGENTEAFF.

Only a few counts were recorded for this clonotype. This CDR3 reads CASTLGAYNEQFF. The CDR3 DNA reads TGTGCCAGCACCCTCGGGGCTTACAATGAGCAGTTCTTC. V gene TRBV7-9 combines with J gene TRBJ2-1; D possibly uses TRBD1 or TRBD2 (5 bases each). V was cut by 7 bases and J by 4 bases, with 11 bases left in between. CDR1 SEHNR and CDR2 FQNEAQ come from the germline V gene (reference sequence). The CDR3 sequence is 13 residues long.